This T cell receptor (beta chain) stems from a study of HIV-infected patients and healthy controls. cDNA was made from approximately 500 ng RNA using alpha and beta constant primers. Alpha and beta chain libraries were made separately by chain-specific third strand synthesis with multiplexing indices. TCRdb fed the 5' RACE reads into MiXCR, producing one record per CDR3 protein. The data show 12,000 or so distinct CDR3 sequences, under 6.5% seen once. This clonotype was found many times. All unsorted peripheral T cells were captured because whole blood was used without fractionation. V gave up 6 bases and J gave up 1 base, with 14 bases separating them. CDR1 SNHLY and CDR2 FYNNEI come from the germline V gene. The CDR3 sequence is 15 residues long.

This clonotype was sampled from an adult in good health. The sample comprised blood. The chain joins TRBV2 to TRBJ2-3; TRBD2 is a possible D gene (5 bases). Written as DNA, the CDR3 is TGTGCCAGCAGCGGATTGGAGCGGCGCACAGATACGCAGTATTTT. Translated: CASSGLERRTDTQYF.